The source of this T cell receptor (beta chain) is a study of OX40 agonist ivuxolimab in advanced cancers. Whole-study context: The patients' treatment was ivuxolimab, an agonistic anti-OX40 (CD134) antibody.

Measured with immunoSEQ multiplex PCR; TCRdb has only the in-frame clones, and not every one. The repertoire holds 80,000 or so clones, with approximately 89% as singletons. At cycle 4 day 1, cycle 7 day 1, and baseline, blood was sampled. Germline V gene lookup returns CDR1 GTSNPN and CDR2 SVGIG (reference sequence). The CDR3 is made up of 16 amino acids. V was clipped by 2 bases and J by 0 bases, with 17 bases between them. The sequencing used CD4+ or CD8+ T cells sorted from blood, collected in a trial of the OX40 agonist ivuxolimab. The chain employs TRBV30 and TRBJ2-7, with D maybe TRBD2 (6 bases). The source is an adult with an advanced solid tumor such as melanoma, head and neck, liver or kidney cancer. CDR3 region: CAWSRWREFSSYEQYF. The CDR3 bases are TGTGCCTGGAGTCGCTGGAGGGAGTTCTCCTCCTACGAGCAGTACTTC.